These 32 T cell receptor beta chains were all obtained from the same sample, sequenced in a study of blood T cell repertoires in COVID-19. The assay was immunoSEQ multiplex PCR, and TCRdb's table has in-frame clones only and misses some. The sample includes about 200,000 clones, about 84% of them seen just once. Sequenced input: PBMCs or T cells enriched from blood (not recorded which). All receptors come from a man aged 40-49 years with acute COVID-19.

The rearrangement joins TRBV6-5 to TRBJ2-1, with 11 bases that match TRBD2. The ends lost 0 bases at V and 7 bases at J; junction bases unmatched: 2. Germline V CDR1 and CDR2: MNHEY, SVGAGI. The CDR3 has 15 amino acids. The CDR3: CASSYSGLAENEQFF. CDR3 bases: TGTGCCAGCAGTTACTCGGGACTAGCGGAAAATGAGCAGTTCTTC.

The CDR3 loop reads CASSHIRTGYNEQFF. DNA of the CDR3: TGTGCCAGCAGCCATATTAGGACAGGTTACAATGAGCAGTTCTTC. J is TRBJ2-1 and V is TRBV7-9, with TRBD1 matching over 7 bases. The trim removed 5 bases at V and 4 bases at J, leaving 8 bases unmatched. Looked up from germline, CDR1 is SEHNR and CDR2 is FQNEAQ (reference sequence). The CDR3 loop spans 15 amino acids.

V gene TRBV5-6 combines with J gene TRBJ2-2, with 14 bases fitting TRBD2. The CDR3 runs to 17 residues. CDR1 is SGHDT and CDR2 is YYEEEE in the germline V gene. Trimming removed 4 bases from V and 5 bases from J; junction bases left unmatched: 7. CDR3: CASSQTSGRALTGELFF. Written as DNA, the CDR3 is TGTGCCAGCAGCCAGACTAGCGGGAGGGCCTTAACCGGGGAGCTGTTTTTT.

V usage is TRBV5-1 and J usage is TRBJ1-5; 12 bases map to TRBD1. CDR3 size: 15 residues. Germline V gene data show CDR1 as SGHRS and CDR2 as YFSETQ. The junction had 6 bases not matched to a gene; V was cut back by 4 bases and J by 7 bases. This chain's CDR3 is CASSPGQGALQPQHF. CDR3 coding DNA: TGCGCCAGCAGCCCGGGACAGGGGGCGTTACAGCCCCAGCATTTT.

V usage is TRBV6-5 and J usage is TRBJ1-1; 7 bases match TRBD1. With V trimmed by 6 bases and J by 4 bases, 8 bases remained unmatched. The V gene's germline CDR1 is MNHEY and CDR2 SVGAGI. The CDR3 has 14 amino acids. CDR3 loop: CASRIPGGSTEAFF. The CDR3 nucleotides are TGTGCCAGCAGAATCCCAGGGGGATCCACTGAAGCTTTCTTT.

This chain uses TRBV20-1 with TRBJ2-5; D is ambiguous. The CDR3 length is 11 residues. Trimming stripped 1 base from V and 4 bases from J, with 4 bases between. In germline, CDR1 is DFQATT, CDR2 SNEGSKA (reference sequence). This chain's CDR3 is CSARAGETQYF. The CDR3 region has the DNA TGCAGTGCTAGAGCCGGAGAGACCCAGTACTTC.

The CDR3 DNA reads as TGCAGCGTTGACTATATAGAAGCTTTCTTT. Protein product: CSVDYIEAFF. The gene calls are TRBV29-1 and TRBJ1-1; D is unresolved. Trimming cost V 3 bases and J 8 bases, with 7 bases left between them. This CDR3 has 10 residues. Germline V gene sequence: CDR1 SQVTM, CDR2 ANQGSEA.

In its sample, this clone was seen a few times. A junction boundary mismatches the germline segment, possibly from a read error. The chain combines TRBV29-1 with TRBJ1-5; 8 positions agree with TRBD1. The CDR3 loop spans 12 amino acids. Germline values: CDR1 SQVTM, CDR2 ANQGSEA. The CDR3 DNA reads as TGCAGCGTCTGGACAGGGACTATCGGGGTCGTTTTT. It encodes CSVWTGTIGVVF.

This chain joins TRBV5-1 and TRBJ1-1, with TRBD1 as a possible D gene (5 bases). V was cut by 2 bases and J by 4 bases, with 12 bases left in between. CDR1 and CDR2 from the germline V gene are SGHRS and YFSETQ. CDR3 length equals 14 residues. The CDR3 coding sequence is TGCGCCAGCAGCTTACAGGACATGTTCACTGAAGCTTTCTTT. Protein product: CASSLQDMFTEAFF.

The chain links TRBV5-6 to TRBJ1-1; no reliable D call. This CDR3 is 12 amino acids long. Germline CDR1 SGHDT, CDR2 YYEEEE. V gave up 4 bases and J gave up 6 bases, with 10 bases separating them. The CDR3 sequence: CASSLSYSEAFF. The DNA of the CDR3 is TGTGCCAGCAGCCTATCCTATTCTGAAGCTTTCTTT.

V and J are TRBV24-1 and TRBJ1-2; D gene uncertain. Between the trimmed V and J ends, which lost 6 bases and 1 base, there was a span of 5 bases. The CDR3 is 12 residues long. The germline V gene has CDR1 KGHDR and CDR2 SFDVKD. The CDR3 sequence is CATSSLNYGYTF. The DNA of the CDR3 is TGTGCCACCAGTTCCCTTAACTATGGCTACACCTTC.

The V gene is TRBV19, the J gene TRBJ2-7; D perhaps matches TRBD1 (5 bases). The germline CDR1 and CDR2 sequences are LNHDA and SQIVND (reference sequence). Trimming removed 11 bases from V and 1 base from J, with 18 bases in between. The CDR3 contains 14 residues. Written as DNA, the CDR3 is TGTGCCTCCAGGGCAGGGATGAGATCCTACGAGCAGTACTTC. Encoded protein: CASRAGMRSYEQYF.

The V call is TRBV12-3 or TRBV12-4, the J call TRBJ1-2; a possible D gene is TRBD1 (6 bases). V shed 5 bases and J shed 4 bases, with 8 bases lying between them. This CDR3 has 12 amino acids. As DNA, the CDR3 is TGTGCCAGCAGTCCGACAGGCTATGGCTACACCTTC. It yields the protein CASSPTGYGYTF.

The V and J genes are TRBV18 and TRBJ2-3, with 12 nucleotides matching TRBD2. With V trimmed by 3 bases and J by 3 bases, 1 base remained unmatched. Germline V gene lookup returns CDR1 KGHSH and CDR2 LQKENI. This CDR3 has 15 amino acids. The CDR3 is CASSPTSGRTDTQYF. In DNA, the CDR3 is TGTGCCAGCTCACCGACTAGCGGGAGAACAGATACGCAGTATTTT.

This clone was observed once. The chain couples TRBV13 to TRBJ2-7; 10 bases match TRBD2. V was clipped by 5 bases and J by 0 bases; unmatched bases: 4. The CDR3 consists of 15 residues. Germline lookup yields CDR1 PRHDT and CDR2 FYEKMQ (reference sequence). The CDR3 spells CASSPRTSGSYEQYF. CDR3 DNA sequence: TGTGCCAGCAGCCCCAGGACTAGCGGCTCCTACGAGCAGTACTTC.

The chain carries TRBV2 and TRBJ2-3; 9 nucleotides align to TRBD2. V lost 3 bases, J lost 2 bases, and 6 bases stayed unmatched. This CDR3 contains 16 residues. CDR1 is SNHLY, CDR2 FYNNEI, per germline. CDR3 sequence reads: CASSELAGPITDTQYF. The CDR3 nucleotides are TGTGCCAGCAGTGAGCTAGCGGGACCAATCACAGATACGCAGTATTTT.

The chain joins TRBV5-1 to TRBJ1-4, with no clear D. The CDR3 totals 14 residues. CDR1 and CDR2 (germline): SGHRS, YFSETQ. V shed 0 bases and J shed 4 bases, with 7 bases lying between them. CDR3 sequence reads: CASSLASDNEKLFF. In DNA form, the CDR3 reads TGCGCCAGCAGCTTGGCCTCAGATAATGAAAAACTGTTTTTT.

This clone was observed a single time. The V gene is TRBV3-1 (or the pseudogene TRBV3-2), the J gene TRBJ2-2; TRBD2 matches at 9 bases. Germline V CDR1 and CDR2: LGHDT, YNNKEL (reference sequence). The ends lost 4 bases at V and 0 bases at J; junction bases unmatched: 12. The length of the CDR3 is 19 residues. The CDR3 DNA reads as TGTGCCAGCAGCCGACCGGGCCGGGCTAGCGGGACGAACACCGGGGAGCTGTTTTTT. Translated, it gives CASSRPGRASGTNTGELFF.

This chain connects TRBV6-5 to TRBJ1-4; 7 nucleotides align to TRBD1. Germline CDR1 and CDR2: MNHEY and SVGAGI. V trimming: 6 bases; J trimming: 6 bases; junction bases outside the gene matches: 7. The CDR3 runs 14 residues. This CDR3 is CASRLGGADEKLFF. The CDR3, as DNA: TGTGCCAGCAGGCTAGGGGGCGCGGATGAAAAACTGTTTTTT.

This clone has a handful of counts. The chain has TRBV3-1 (or the pseudogene TRBV3-2) and TRBJ1-4, with 7 nucleotides matching TRBD1. The junction had 16 bases not matched to a gene; V was cut back by 1 base and J by 5 bases. The germline V gene encodes CDR1 LGHDT and CDR2 YNNKEL (reference sequence). CDR3 length: 19 amino acids. The CDR3 DNA follows: TGTGCCAGCAGCCAAGGGAGAGGACGTGGGGGACAGAGAAATGAAAAACTGTTTTTT. As protein: CASSQGRGRGGQRNEKLFF.

The rearrangement uses TRBV7-9 and TRBJ2-7, with 8 bases lining up with TRBD1. Per the germline V gene, CDR1 is SEHNR and CDR2 is FQNEAQ (reference sequence). This CDR3 is 14 amino acids long. Unmatched junction bases numbered 6, after V lost 6 bases and J lost 2 bases. The CDR3 bases are TGTGCCAGCAGTCCTACAGGGGGGACCTACGAGCAGTACTTC. Amino acid sequence: CASSPTGGTYEQYF.

This clone was observed a single time. The chain has TRBV7-8 and TRBJ2-1; D not resolved. V gave up 1 base and J gave up 3 bases, with 7 bases separating them. Germline V CDR1 and CDR2: SGHVS, FQNEAQ. The CDR3 is made up of 14 amino acids. The CDR3 spells CASSLVGIYNEQFF. For the CDR3, the DNA is TGTGCCAGCAGCTTAGTGGGCATCTACAATGAGCAGTTCTTC.

The rearrangement uses TRBV2 and TRBJ2-1, with TRBD2 identical over 14 bases. CDR3 length: 16 amino acids. Germline CDR1 SNHLY, CDR2 FYNNEI. With 6 bases clipped from V and 4 bases from J, the junction kept 5 bases outside the gene matches. The CDR3 spells CASRTGLAGGYNEQFF. CDR3 coding DNA: TGTGCCAGCAGGACAGGACTAGCGGGAGGTTACAATGAGCAGTTCTTC.

The chain is built from TRBV4-1 and TRBJ1-1; 8 nucleotides line up with TRBD1. The CDR3 consists of 17 residues. J was trimmed by 0 bases and V by 0 bases; bases with no gene match: 6. Germline V gene data show CDR1 as MGHRA and CDR2 as YSYEKL. CDR3 nucleotide sequence: TGCGCCAGCAGCCAAGAGCCAATGACAGGGGTGAACACTGAAGCTTTCTTT. Its translation is CASSQEPMTGVNTEAFF.

Only one count was recorded for this clone. The rearrangement uses TRBV9 and TRBJ2-2; 7 bases align to TRBD1. This CDR3 comprises 14 residues. Germline V CDR1 and CDR2: SGDLS, YYNGEE. Losses at the gene ends were 4 bases for V and 6 bases for J; bases not matched to a gene: 6. The CDR3 nucleotides read TGTGCCAGCAGCCTCACAGGGGTCCCCGGGGAGCTGTTTTTT. It specifies CASSLTGVPGELFF.

This clone appeared once. The gene calls are TRBV30 and TRBJ2-1, with 8 bases lining up with TRBD2. CDR3 length: 13 amino acids. Germline values: CDR1 GTSNPN, CDR2 SVGIG (reference sequence). The V gene end was trimmed by 2 bases and the J gene end by 7 bases; junction bases not matched to a gene: 4. For the CDR3, the DNA is TGTGCCTGGAGTAGGGCTAGCGGGAATGAGCAGTTCTTC. Translated, it gives CAWSRASGNEQFF. The entire variable domain, with the rest obtained from reference TRBV30 and TRBJ2-1, is as follows: SQTIHQWPATLVQPVGSPLSLECTVEGTSNPNLYWYRQAAGRGLQLLFYSVGIGQISSEVPQNLSASRPQDRQFILSSKKLLLSDSGFYLCAWSRASGNEQFFGPGTRLTVL.

This clone has a handful of counts. This rearrangement joins TRBV30 to TRBJ1-2; D is undetermined. This CDR3 is built from 12 residues. V lost 5 bases and J 4 bases, leaving 11 bases between the germline ends. CDR1 and CDR2 from the germline V gene are GTSNPN and SVGIG (reference sequence). CDR3 protein: CAWDLLTYGYTF. For the CDR3, the DNA is TGTGCCTGGGACCTCCTAACCTATGGCTACACCTTC.

The CDR3 sequence is CASSFDYLAKNIQYF. The CDR3 coding sequence is TGTGCCAGCAGCTTTGACTATCTAGCCAAAAACATTCAGTACTTC. The chain uses TRBV7-2 and TRBJ2-4; TRBD2 might be the D (5 bases). V was cut by 3 bases and J by 0 bases, with 9 bases left in between. CDR3 length equals 15 residues. Germline V lookup: CDR1 SGHTA, CDR2 FQGNSA.

The chain is built from TRBV28 and TRBJ1-2, with TRBD1 matching over 9 bases. Germline loops: CDR1 MDHEN, CDR2 SYDVKM. The ends lost 4 bases at V and 9 bases at J; junction bases unmatched: 6. This CDR3 region has 13 residues. CDR3 amino acids: CASSSRDRVSYTF. CDR3 bases: TGTGCCAGCAGTTCCCGGGACAGGGTCAGCTACACCTTC.

The V gene is TRBV3-1 (or the pseudogene TRBV3-2), the J gene TRBJ2-3; a possible D gene is TRBD2 (5 bases). Trimming left V 3 bases short and J 4 bases short, with 11 bases between. Germline CDR1 LGHDT, CDR2 YNNKEL (reference sequence). This CDR3 contains 14 residues. This chain's CDR3 is CASSQLSGPDTQYF. The DNA for the CDR3 is TGTGCCAGCAGCCAGCTCAGCGGTCCAGATACGCAGTATTTT.

Here the CDR3 reads CASSLDQGKNIQYF. CDR3 DNA sequence: TGTGCCAGCAGCTTGGATCAGGGAAAAAACATTCAGTACTTC. This rearrangement joins TRBV5-4 to TRBJ2-4, with D possibly being TRBD1 (5 bases). The CDR3 covers 14 residues. V lost 0 bases to trimming and J lost 4 bases, with 8 bases between them. The V gene's germline CDR1 is SGHNT and CDR2 YYREEE (reference sequence). The full variable domain, its missing parts supplied by reference TRBV5-4 and TRBJ2-4, is ETGVTQSPTHLIKTRGQQVTLRCSSQSGHNTVSWYQQALGQGPQFIFQYYREEENGRGNFPPRFSGLQFPNYSSELNVNALELDDSALYLCASSLDQGKNIQYFGAGTRLSVL.

This rearrangement joins TRBV6-5 to TRBJ2-5; D is perhaps TRBD2 (6 bases). The CDR3 runs to 14 residues. Deletions cut 8 bases from V and 4 bases from J, with 17 bases between. CDR1 and CDR2 from the germline V gene are MNHEY and SVGAGI. The CDR3 DNA reads TGTGCCAGCCGGATGGGGAGGAGAGGAGAGACCCAGTACTTC. Translated: CASRMGRRGETQYF.